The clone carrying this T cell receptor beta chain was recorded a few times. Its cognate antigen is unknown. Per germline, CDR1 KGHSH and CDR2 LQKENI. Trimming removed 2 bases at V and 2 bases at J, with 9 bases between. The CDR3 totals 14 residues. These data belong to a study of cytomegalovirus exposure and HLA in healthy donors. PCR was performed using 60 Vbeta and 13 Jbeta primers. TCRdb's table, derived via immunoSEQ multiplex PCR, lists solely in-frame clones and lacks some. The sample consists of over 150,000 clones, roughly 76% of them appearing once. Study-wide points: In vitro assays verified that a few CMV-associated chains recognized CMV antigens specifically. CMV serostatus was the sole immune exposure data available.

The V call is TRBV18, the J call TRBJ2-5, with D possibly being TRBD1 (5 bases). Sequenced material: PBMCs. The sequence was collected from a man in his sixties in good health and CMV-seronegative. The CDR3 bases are TGTGCCAGCTCACCAACCCGACAGCAAGAGACCCAGTACTTC. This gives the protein CASSPTRQQETQYF.